The 32 T cell receptor beta chains below come from one sample, sequenced in a study of blood T cell repertoires in COVID-19. Assay: immunoSEQ multiplex PCR; the TCRdb copy retains only in-frame clones and omits some. The sample records about 240,000 clones, about four fifths being singletons. The sample consisted of peripheral blood. These receptors were collected from an elderly woman with acute or convalescent COVID-19.

V is TRBV13 and J is TRBJ1-1; no firm D call. The germline V gene has CDR1 PRHDT and CDR2 FYEKMQ (reference sequence). The CDR3 is made up of 16 amino acids. V dropped 5 bases and J dropped 1 base, with 17 bases sitting between them. DNA of the CDR3: TGTGCCAGCAGCACCCGGGTACTCCCACCGAACACTGAAGCTTTCTTT. Protein: CASSTRVLPPNTEAFF.

The chain joins TRBV2 to TRBJ2-7; TRBD1 might be the D (6 bases). This CDR3 spans 15 amino acids. Trimming pared 3 bases from V and 0 bases from J, leaving 12 bases between. Germline values: CDR1 SNHLY, CDR2 FYNNEI. CDR3 coding DNA: TGTGCCAGCAGTGATGTAGGACAGAACTCCTACGAGCAGTACTTC. Amino acids: CASSDVGQNSYEQYF.

Concerning this clone: This CDR3 is also generated by other DNA sequences in the sample. V gene TRBV27 combines with J gene TRBJ1-1; 11 nucleotides line up with TRBD1. The V and J ends lost 2 bases and 4 bases, in that order; junction bases with no gene match: 0. Germline V gene sequence: CDR1 MNHEY, CDR2 SMNVEV (reference sequence). CDR3 length: 14 residues. In DNA form, the CDR3 reads TGTGCCAGCAGTTTAGGGACAGGGGGCACTGAAGCTTTCTTT. Translated: CASSLGTGGTEAFF.

The V gene is TRBV28, the J gene TRBJ2-6; 12 bases match TRBD1. J gave up 1 base and V 4 bases, and 11 bases lay outside the gene matches. The germline gives CDR1 MDHEN, CDR2 SYDVKM. The CDR3 is made up of 20 amino acids. CDR3 protein: CASSYRSPGQGASGANVLTF. CDR3 coding DNA: TGTGCCAGCAGTTACCGCTCGCCGGGACAGGGGGCTTCTGGGGCCAACGTCCTGACTTTC.

The chain carries TRBV3-1 (or the pseudogene TRBV3-2) and TRBJ2-1; 8 bases agree with TRBD2. The junction had 3 bases not matched to a gene; V was cut back by 5 bases and J by 3 bases. The germline CDR1 and CDR2 sequences are LGHDT and YNNKEL (reference sequence). CDR3 size: 14 residues. The CDR3 reads CASSTLAGYNEQFF. The CDR3 nucleotides read TGTGCCAGCAGCACCCTAGCGGGCTACAATGAGCAGTTCTTC.

The chain has TRBV28 and TRBJ2-1, with D tentatively TRBD2 (7 bases). The CDR3 totals 17 residues. V lost 5 bases and J 1 base, leaving 18 bases between the germline ends. Germline assignment: CDR1 MDHEN and CDR2 SYDVKM. The CDR3 region is CASSRGGGRLSYNEQFF. The CDR3 DNA is TGTGCCAGCAGTAGAGGGGGGGGGCGTCTTTCCTACAATGAGCAGTTCTTC.

The V call is TRBV6-5, the J call TRBJ1-6; tentative D call: TRBD1 (5 bases). V lost 4 bases and J 7 bases, leaving 14 bases between the germline ends. This CDR3 has 15 residues. Germline V gene data show CDR1 as MNHEY and CDR2 as SVGAGI. The CDR3: CASSSGGSRNSPLHF. CDR3 bases: TGTGCCAGCAGTTCGGGGGGGAGCAGGAATTCACCCCTCCACTTT.

The J gene is TRBJ2-3, the V gene TRBV7-2; 11 bases map to TRBD2. CDR1 SGHTA and CDR2 FQGNSA come from the germline V gene. CDR3 size: 20 residues. The V and J ends lost 0 bases and 0 bases, in that order; junction bases with no gene match: 11. The CDR3 loop is CASSLALASGGTPSTDTQYF. As DNA, the CDR3 is TGTGCCAGCAGCTTAGCGCTGGCTAGCGGGGGGACCCCTAGCACAGATACGCAGTATTTT.

The rearrangement joins TRBV7-6 to TRBJ2-1; D unclear. V was shortened by 8 bases and J by 0 bases, with 20 bases between the two germline ends. The CDR3 runs 17 residues. Germline V CDR1 and CDR2: SGHVS, FNYEAQ. CDR3 DNA: TGTGCCAGCTCCCCGAGCTACCTTACGAGCTCCTACAATGAGCAGTTCTTC. Amino acid sequence: CASSPSYLTSSYNEQFF.

The chain recombines TRBV28 with TRBJ1-6; D perhaps matches TRBD1 (6 bases). Per germline, CDR1 MDHEN and CDR2 SYDVKM. V lost 2 bases, J lost 7 bases, and 18 bases lay in between. This CDR3 has 17 amino acids. DNA of the CDR3: TGTGCCAGCAGTTTACGCGCTGGGGGCCGGCTGAATTCACCCCTCCACTTT. Translated, it gives CASSLRAGGRLNSPLHF.

The chain joins TRBV4-1 to TRBJ1-3, with D unresolved. V lost 1 base to trimming and J lost 0 bases, with 13 bases between them. CDR1 and CDR2 from the germline V gene are MGHRA and YSYEKL. The CDR3 length is 17 residues. CDR3 amino acids: CASSQGATLSSGNTIYF. CDR3 nucleotide sequence: TGCGCCAGCAGCCAAGGAGCTACCTTAAGCTCTGGAAACACCATATATTTT.

A few counts support this clone. The chain combines TRBV6-1 with TRBJ1-4; D may be TRBD1 (5 bases). Looked up from germline, CDR1 is MNHNS and CDR2 is SASEGT. CDR3 length: 14 residues. The ends were cut back, 1 base at V and 8 bases at J, with 11 bases in the middle. The CDR3 nucleotides are TGTGCCAGCAGTGAAGGGGGAGGGGTCGAAAAACTGTTTTTT. Translation: CASSEGGGVEKLFF.

CDR3 coding DNA: TGTGCCAGCAGTCCAGGGTTCAACTATGGCTACACCTTC. Translated, it gives CASSPGFNYGYTF. The chain joins TRBV6-4 to TRBJ1-2; weak D call: TRBD1 (5 bases). V was pared by 5 bases and J by 2 bases, with 9 bases between. The CDR3 runs to 13 residues. CDR1 and CDR2 (germline): MRHNA, SNTAGT.

The V and J genes are TRBV19 and TRBJ2-7, with 7 bases aligning to TRBD1. There are 16 residues in the CDR3. V was clipped by 2 bases and J by 2 bases; unmatched bases: 9. CDR1 LNHDA and CDR2 SQIVND come from the germline V gene (reference sequence). Written as DNA, the CDR3 is TGTGCCAGTAGTATATATGGGACAGCCCTAGCCTACGAGCAGTACTTC. It translates to CASSIYGTALAYEQYF.

The sample holds a few counts of this clone. The chain combines TRBV27 with TRBJ2-7; no clear D gene. V was clipped by 3 bases and J by 3 bases, with 9 bases between them. CDR1 is MNHEY, CDR2 SMNVEV, per germline (reference sequence). The CDR3 consists of 13 residues. The CDR3 DNA reads as TGTGCCAGCAGTTTCTCAGGTATCTACGAGCAGTACTTC. Translating gives CASSFSGIYEQYF.

This clone was picked up many times. The chain combines TRBV2 with TRBJ1-2; TRBD1 is a possible D gene (5 bases). CDR3 size: 13 residues. Deletions cut 3 bases from V and 4 bases from J, with 9 bases between. The V gene's germline CDR1 is SNHLY and CDR2 FYNNEI. The CDR3: CASSDTRGYGYTF. The CDR3 nucleotides are TGTGCCAGCAGTGACACAAGGGGCTATGGCTACACCTTC.

The chain links TRBV15 to TRBJ2-1; D may be TRBD1 (5 bases). Trimming shortened V by 1 base and J by 4 bases, and 5 bases separated the two germline ends. There are 13 residues in the CDR3. Per germline, CDR1 LNHNV and CDR2 YYDKDF (reference sequence). CDR3 coding DNA: TGTGCCACCAGCAGAGGACAGTACAATGAGCAGTTCTTC. Encoded protein: CATSRGQYNEQFF.

The table lists this clone with a few counts. V gene TRBV2 combines with J gene TRBJ1-1, with 7 nucleotides matching TRBD1. Germline V gene lookup returns CDR1 SNHLY and CDR2 FYNNEI. The CDR3 has 11 residues. The ends lost 10 bases at V and 4 bases at J; junction bases unmatched: 3. The CDR3 nucleotides are TGTGCCACAACAGGGGTCACTGAAGCTTTCTTT. It specifies CATTGVTEAFF.

J is TRBJ1-4 and V is TRBV4-1; D gene unclear. Trimming cost V 0 bases and J 6 bases, with 14 bases left between them. The CDR3 has 16 amino acids. Germline CDR1 MGHRA, CDR2 YSYEKL. The CDR3 coding sequence is TGCGCCAGCAGCCAAGAGGGCGACACCCGGTATGAAAAACTGTTTTTT. The encoded protein is CASSQEGDTRYEKLFF.

The rearrangement links TRBV2 to TRBJ1-1; 9 bases agree with TRBD1. Looked up from germline, CDR1 is SNHLY and CDR2 is FYNNEI. V shed 7 bases and J 2 bases; nucleotides not matched to a gene: 8. This CDR3 has 15 amino acids. CDR3 nucleotide sequence: TGTGCCAGCATCGCAGGGACAGGGCGAAACACTGAAGCTTTCTTT. This gives the protein CASIAGTGRNTEAFF.

J is TRBJ2-5 and V is TRBV18; no clear D gene. V lost 2 bases, J lost 2 bases, and 6 bases lay in between. CDR1 and CDR2 from the germline V gene are KGHSH and LQKENI. The CDR3 contains 13 residues. The CDR3 loop reads CASSPSTQETQYF. In DNA form, the CDR3 reads TGTGCCAGCTCACCATCAACACAAGAGACCCAGTACTTC.

The gene calls are TRBV28 and TRBJ1-2; tentative D call: TRBD1 (6 bases). There are 15 residues in the CDR3. Germline loops: CDR1 MDHEN, CDR2 SYDVKM. V lost 3 bases and J 6 bases, leaving 17 bases between the germline ends. The CDR3 region has the DNA TGTGCCAGCAGTTTCCAGCCCGCGGGGGGGCATGGCTACACCTTC. Translation: CASSFQPAGGHGYTF.

The rearrangement links TRBV19 to TRBJ2-1, with a weak D call TRBD1 (7 bases). Trimming took 6 bases from V and 7 from J, leaving 13 bases between them. The CDR3 has 13 residues. Germline V gene data show CDR1 as LNHDA and CDR2 as SQIVND (reference sequence). CDR3: CASREGAGNEQFF. The CDR3 region has the DNA TGTGCCAGTAGGGAGGGGGCTGGGAATGAGCAGTTCTTC.

J is TRBJ1-4 and V is TRBV6-2 or TRBV6-3, with no clear D. The CDR3 has 15 residues. CDR1 is MNHEY, CDR2 SVGEGT, per germline. Trimming stripped 2 bases from V and 3 bases from J, with 10 bases between. The chain's CDR3 is CASSYGRKANEKLFF. CDR3 coding DNA: TGTGCCAGCAGTTACGGCAGGAAGGCTAATGAAAAACTGTTTTTT.

This clone appeared a few times. The chain combines TRBV5-1 with TRBJ1-4; TRBD1 matches 9 bases. The J segment lost 3 bases and the V segment lost 1 base, leaving 13 bases of the junction unmatched. The CDR3 spans 19 residues. Germline V gene lookup returns CDR1 SGHRS and CDR2 YFSETQ. As DNA, the CDR3 is TGCGCCAGCAGCTTGATGGGCCTACAGGGGGCTATGTCTAATGAAAAACTGTTTTTT. As protein: CASSLMGLQGAMSNEKLFF.

The chain recombines TRBV6-5 with TRBJ1-3; the match to TRBD1 covers 7 bases. J gave up 2 bases and V 6 bases, and 4 bases lay outside the gene matches. CDR1 is MNHEY, CDR2 SVGAGI, per germline. The CDR3 consists of 14 residues. The CDR3 DNA sequence: TGTGCCAGCAGAGATACAGGGGCTGGAAACACCATATATTTT. This encodes CASRDTGAGNTIYF.

V usage is TRBV3-1 (or the pseudogene TRBV3-2) and J usage is TRBJ2-1; 9 bases agree with TRBD1. The CDR3 consists of 16 residues. The V and J ends lost 4 bases and 4 bases, in that order; junction bases with no gene match: 8. In germline, CDR1 is LGHDT, CDR2 YNNKEL (reference sequence). The CDR3, as DNA: TGTGCCAGCAGCCCGGGACAGGGATGGCAATACAATGAGCAGTTCTTC. Its translation is CASSPGQGWQYNEQFF.

The V gene is TRBV28, the J gene TRBJ2-7; no clear D gene. This CDR3 has 11 amino acids. Trimming took 5 bases from V and 3 from J, leaving 5 bases between them. The germline V gene encodes CDR1 MDHEN and CDR2 SYDVKM. The CDR3 loop is CASSTVYEQYF. CDR3 coding DNA: TGTGCCAGCAGTACTGTCTACGAGCAGTACTTC.

The chain carries TRBV28 and TRBJ1-3; 7 bases map to TRBD1. CDR1 is MDHEN, CDR2 SYDVKM, per germline. Trimming at V came to 4 bases and at J to 0 bases, leaving 0 bases not matched to a gene. The CDR3 sequence is 14 residues long. The chain's CDR3 is CASSSGGSGNTIYF. The CDR3 nucleotides read TGTGCCAGCAGTTCAGGGGGCTCTGGAAACACCATATATTTT. Variable domain in full (rest from reference TRBV28 and TRBJ1-3): DVKVTQSSRYLVKRTGEKVFLECVQDMDHENMFWYRQDPGLGLRLIYFSYDVKMKEKGDIPEGYSVSREKKERFSLILESASTNQTSMYLCASSSGGSGNTIYFGEGSWLTVV.

The J gene is TRBJ1-2, the V gene TRBV2; 8 bases align to TRBD1. Unmatched junction bases numbered 15, after V lost 6 bases and J lost 6 bases. CDR1 and CDR2 (germline): SNHLY, FYNNEI. CDR3 length equals 16 residues. The DNA of the CDR3 is TGTGCCAGCAGCTCCGGGACAGGCGCCTCTGGGGATGGCTACACCTTC. It is translated as CASSSGTGASGDGYTF.

The CDR3 is CAIRPNQPGGGSTDTQYF. CDR3 DNA: TGTGCCATCAGGCCCAACCAGCCGGGGGGGGGTAGCACAGATACGCAGTATTTT. This chain uses TRBV10-3 with TRBJ2-3; 8 positions match TRBD2. Germline lookup yields CDR1 ENHRY and CDR2 SYGVKD. With V trimmed by 6 bases and J by 0 bases, 14 bases remained unmatched. This CDR3 comprises 18 residues.

J is TRBJ1-1 and V is TRBV30; 9 bases fit TRBD1. V was clipped by 3 bases and J by 0 bases; unmatched bases: 2. Germline-derived CDR1 and CDR2 are GTSNPN and SVGIG (reference sequence). The CDR3 covers 14 residues. CDR3 sequence reads: CAWRRTGVNTEAFF. In DNA, the CDR3 is TGTGCCTGGAGACGGACAGGGGTGAACACTGAAGCTTTCTTT.